The subject of this entry is one TCR beta chain. The antigen remains undetermined. This sample was taken from a study of blood T cells in healthy people across ages. Findings and limits, study-wide: Versus aged donors, long-lived donors had higher diversity and more naive CD4+ cells. Unsorted PBMCs blocked a conclusive comparison of naive and antigen-experienced cells.

Per germline, CDR1 SNHLY and CDR2 FYNNEI. Trimming left V 2 bases short and J 12 bases short, with 5 bases between. This CDR3 spans 11 amino acids. All donors came from Russia, were Caucasian and healthy, and spanned ages about 6 to 90. A second PCR of about 6 to 11 cycles used a sample-barcoded 5' primer and a J-beta primer mix. MiXCR was run by TCRdb on the 5' RACE reads, yielding one entry per CDR3 protein. Of 700,000 to 900,000 distinct CDR3 sequences in the sample, roughly 50% were seen once. The TCR sequence derives from a man at least 80 years old in good health. The chain employs TRBV2 and TRBJ1-6; D gene uncertain. The sequenced material came from blood. The CDR3 sequence is CASSELLPLHF. DNA of the CDR3: TGTGCCAGCAGTGAACTTCTACCCCTCCACTTT.